The rows below give T cell receptor beta chains drawn from one sample of a study of blood T cell repertoires in COVID-19. Clones were sequenced by immunoSEQ multiplex PCR, and TCRdb holds only the in-frame ones, with some missing. The data contain around 60,000 clones, over 55% of them singletons. What was sequenced was peripheral blood. All receptors come from a woman in her seventies with COVID-19, enrolled during active disease. The CDR3 runs from the conserved cysteine through the conserved F or W.

v_call	j_call	cdr3_aa
TRBV7-2	TRBJ2-7	CASSFPTGGVEQYF
TRBV9	TRBJ1-1	CASSPSGNTEAFF
TRBV19	TRBJ2-2	CASSPQGGTGELFF
TRBV4-2	TRBJ1-4	CASSQDYRGFEKLFF
TRBV7-2	TRBJ2-4	CASSLDPGSNIQYF
TRBV29-1	TRBJ1-1	CSVGRGPVVGTEAFF
TRBV4-2	TRBJ2-6	CASSPRTGTSSGANVLTF
TRBV11-3	TRBJ1-2	CASSSGGDYGYTF
TRBV5-1	TRBJ1-4	CASSPTRDRGNEKLFF
TRBV5-6	TRBJ2-5	CASSLAGSETQYF
TRBV11-2	TRBJ2-7	CASSLSGYEQYF
TRBV5-4	TRBJ2-1	CASSLSSGDPGEQFF
TRBV6-5	TRBJ1-4	CASTNPGQREKLFF
TRBV5-4	TRBJ1-1	CASSYPGAWAEAFF
TRBV9	TRBJ2-5	CASSPQGWTALTQYF
TRBV4-2	TRBJ1-1	CASSHPLQGDTEAFF
TRBV6-6	TRBJ2-7	CATGVGYEQYF
TRBV3-1/TRBV3-2	TRBJ2-3	CASSQDRPAGEGTQYF
TRBV2	TRBJ1-2	CASSPRDINLYGYTF
TRBV18	TRBJ2-5	CASSPGALETQYF
TRBV10-2	TRBJ2-3	CASSESKLAGGTDTQYF
TRBV20-1	TRBJ1-5	CSASPGQGGYQPQHF
TRBV7-2	TRBJ1-2	CASSDRQSPGYTF
TRBV18	TRBJ2-1	CASSPPAGADEQFF